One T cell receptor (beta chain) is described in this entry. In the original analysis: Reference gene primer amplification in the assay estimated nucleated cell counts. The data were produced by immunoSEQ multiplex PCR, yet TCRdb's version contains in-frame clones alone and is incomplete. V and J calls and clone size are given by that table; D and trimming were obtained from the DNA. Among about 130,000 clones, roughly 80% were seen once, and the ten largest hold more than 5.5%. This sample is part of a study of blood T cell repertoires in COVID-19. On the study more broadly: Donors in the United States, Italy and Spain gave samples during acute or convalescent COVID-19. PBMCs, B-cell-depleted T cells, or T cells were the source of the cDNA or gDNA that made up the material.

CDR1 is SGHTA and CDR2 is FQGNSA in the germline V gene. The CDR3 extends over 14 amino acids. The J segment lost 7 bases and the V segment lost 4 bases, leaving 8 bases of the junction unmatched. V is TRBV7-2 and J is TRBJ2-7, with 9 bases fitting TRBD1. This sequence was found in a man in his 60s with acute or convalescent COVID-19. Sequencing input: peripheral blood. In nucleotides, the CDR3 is TGTGCCAGCAGCTCCGTCACAGGGGGCTATGAGCAGTACTTC. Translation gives CASSSVTGGYEQYF.